This TCR beta chain was identified in a study of OX40 agonist ivuxolimab in advanced cancers. Study as a whole: The patients' treatment was ivuxolimab, an agonistic anti-OX40 (CD134) antibody. Three dose-escalation patients had partial responses: one with hepatocellular carcinoma and two with cutaneous melanoma. General observations from the study: There were, on average, more expanded clones in CD8+ T cells than in CD4+.

Libraries were prepared by immunoSEQ multiplex PCR; TCRdb keeps only in-frame clonotypes and omits some of them. The sample lists about 64,000 clones; roughly 86% were seen once. This clone turned up a few times. Its antigen is unidentified. This CDR3 has 13 residues. Per the germline V gene, CDR1 is MNHEY and CDR2 is SVGAGI. Deletions cut 6 bases from V and 7 bases from J, with 10 bases between. Source: CD4+ or CD8+ T cells sorted from blood, taken in a trial of the OX40 agonist ivuxolimab. The chain employs TRBV6-5 and TRBJ1-6; a possible D gene is TRBD1 (5 bases). This sequence was found in an adult with an advanced solid tumor such as melanoma, head and neck, liver or kidney cancer. This CDR3 reads CASRGTENSPLHF. For the CDR3, the DNA is TGTGCCAGCAGGGGGACGGAAAATTCACCCCTCCACTTT.